This T cell receptor beta chain was identified during a study of regulatory T cells in long-lasting Graves disease. Findings and limits, study-wide: New patients shared over 900 public clonotypes, and persistent patients shared more, with under 3,000. Among samples with persistent disease, TRBV28, TRBJ1-2 and TRBJ2-5 were favored. Investigators studied peripheral blood only, not thyroid tissue.

As to time point: persistent/refractory GD, antithyroid drugs over 5 years with positive TRAb. The TCR library was prepared using RNA isolated from PBMCs. Around 9 milliliters of peripheral blood went into EDTA tubes. V was shortened by 2 bases and J by 3 bases, with 7 bases between the two germline ends. CDR1 and CDR2 from the germline V gene are LNHNV and YYDKDF (reference sequence). CDR3 length: 13 amino acids. As to this clonotype: Its specificity is unknown.

With iRepertoire HTBI primers and Arm-PCR of CDR3 regions, TCR beta libraries were built. MiXCR, run by TCRdb on the multiplex PCR reads, gives a single entry per CDR3 protein. Here the sample spans hundreds of thousands of distinct CDR3 sequences, less than 20% being singletons. This receptor was obtained from a female donor with Graves disease. This specimen consisted of peripheral blood mononuclear cells (PBMCs), obtained when the disease was refractory, from a patient treated with antithyroid drugs. The chain links TRBV15 to TRBJ1-2; D remains ambiguous. The CDR3 DNA follows: TGTGCCACCAGCAGATTGGAGGACTATGGCTACACCTTC. Its translation is CATSRLEDYGYTF.